One sample yielded the 4 T cell receptor beta chains listed below, sequenced in a study of monozygotic twins with inflammatory bowel disease. TCRdb reprocessed the 5' RACE reads and reports one entry per CDR3 protein, with no DNA. Recorded for this sample: fewer than 550,000 distinct CDR3 sequences. The sample consisted of blood. These receptors were taken from a human donor with ulcerative colitis or Crohn's disease, or a healthy co-twin of an affected twin (not recorded which).

The chain links TRBV5-1 to TRBJ1-4; the D call from TCRdb, TRBD1, cannot be confirmed without DNA. The CDR3 consists of 16 residues. CDR1 and CDR2 from the germline V gene are SGHRS and YFSETQ. The chain's CDR3 is CASSDRDRDTNEKLFF.

The chain joins TRBV12-5 to TRBJ2-2; TCRdb's D gene call, TRBD1, goes unchecked for lack of DNA. Germline CDR1 is LGHNT and CDR2 is FRNRAP. This CDR3 contains 14 residues. The CDR3 here is CASGPGLNTGELFF. Supplemented by reference TRBV12-5 and TRBJ2-2, the full variable domain reads DARVTQTPRHKVTEMGQEVTMRCQPILGHNTVFWYRQTMMQGLELLAYFRNRAPLDDSGMPKDRFSAEMPDATLATLKIQPSEPRDSAVYFCASGPGLNTGELFFGEGSRLTVL.

J is TRBJ1-2 and V is TRBV12-3 or TRBV12-4; TCRdb designates TRBD1, a call that cannot be tested without DNA. This CDR3 has 18 residues. The CDR3 loop is CASSPRRGQGPTIYGYTF.

V gene TRBV6-5 combines with J gene TRBJ2-7; the TCRdb D gene call, TRBD2, has no DNA to confirm it. The CDR3 covers 12 residues. Germline CDR1 and CDR2: MNHEY and SVGAGI. CDR3 residues: CATGLSTYEQYF.